These 21 T cell receptor beta chains originate from one sample sequenced in a study of cytomegalovirus exposure and HLA in healthy donors. The PCR was carried out with 60 Vbeta primers and 13 Jbeta primers. Method: immunoSEQ multiplex PCR; TCRdb's copy keeps in-frame clones and lacks some. The sample carries some 110,000 clones, 70% to 80% recorded once. The sequenced sample was PBMCs. The origin of the receptors is a boy between 10 and 17 years old in good health and CMV-seronegative.

The genes are TRBV10-3 and TRBJ2-7; a possible D gene is TRBD1 (7 bases). This CDR3 has 15 amino acids. The V gene lost 3 bases and the J gene lost 3 bases, with 15 bases spanning the gap. Germline-derived CDR1 and CDR2 are ENHRY and SYGVKD. CDR3 sequence reads: CAISDWEAGGYEQYF. The CDR3 nucleotides are TGTGCCATCAGTGATTGGGAGGCAGGGGGCTACGAGCAGTACTTC.

V is TRBV4-1 and J is TRBJ2-1; 11 bases are shared with TRBD1. The germline V gene encodes CDR1 MGHRA and CDR2 YSYEKL. The V and J ends lost 3 bases and 9 bases, in that order; junction bases with no gene match: 10. The CDR3 is 16 amino acids. CDR3 nucleotide sequence: TGCGCCAGCAGCCACTCCCGGGACAGGGGGTTGGGTGAGCAGTTCTTC. Translation: CASSHSRDRGLGEQFF.

The rearrangement links TRBV7-9 to TRBJ1-1, with TRBD1 as a possible D gene (6 bases). V lost 4 bases and J lost 6, with 15 bases in between. This CDR3 spans 14 amino acids. The germline CDR1 and CDR2 sequences are SEHNR and FQNEAQ (reference sequence). The DNA of the CDR3 is TGTGCCAGCAGCTCAAGGGTGGCAGGGGCTGAAGCTTTCTTT. Encoded protein: CASSSRVAGAEAFF.

This clone was recorded a few times. This chain connects TRBV25-1 to TRBJ2-3, with unresolved D. Germline V gives CDR1 MGHDK, CDR2 SYGVNS. V lost 6 bases, J lost 7 bases, and 11 bases lay in between. CDR3 length equals 12 residues. This chain's CDR3 is CASRGPWNTQYF. The CDR3, as DNA: TGTGCCAGCAGGGGCCCCTGGAATACGCAGTATTTT.

J is TRBJ2-5 and V is TRBV5-1; 7 positions match TRBD2. J was trimmed by 3 bases and V by 2 bases; bases with no gene match: 1. CDR1 SGHRS and CDR2 YFSETQ come from the germline V gene. This CDR3 is 13 amino acids long. CDR3 sequence reads: CASSFAGEETQYF. CDR3 bases: TGCGCCAGCAGCTTTGCGGGAGAAGAGACCCAGTACTTC.

The J gene is TRBJ2-7, the V gene TRBV25-1; 13 bases agree with TRBD2. The length of the CDR3 is 15 residues. Looked up from germline, CDR1 is MGHDK and CDR2 is SYGVNS. V lost 4 bases to trimming and J lost 7 bases; unmatched junction nucleotides: 7. CDR3 DNA: TGTGCCAGCAGTGCTGGACTAGCGGGAGCCTGGGAGCAGTACTTC. It codes for CASSAGLAGAWEQYF.

CDR3 in amino acids: CASSAGTGTEAFF. CDR3 nucleotide sequence: TGTGCCAGCAGCGCCGGAACGGGGACTGAAGCTTTCTTT. The chain is built from TRBV13 and TRBJ1-1; D ambiguous. V dropped 5 bases and J dropped 5 bases, with 12 bases sitting between them. Looked up from germline, CDR1 is PRHDT and CDR2 is FYEKMQ (reference sequence). This CDR3 has 13 amino acids. Full variable domain (remainder filled in from reference TRBV13 and TRBJ1-1): AAGVIQSPRHLIKEKRETATLKCYPIPRHDTVYWYQQGPGQDPQFLISFYEKMQSDKGSIPDRFSAQQFSDYHSELNMSSLELGDSALYFCASSAGTGTEAFFGQGTRLTVV.

This clone was observed a single time. The chain links TRBV27 to TRBJ2-1; D uncertain. Looked up from germline, CDR1 is MNHEY and CDR2 is SMNVEV (reference sequence). This CDR3 comprises 13 residues. Trimming stripped 3 bases from V and 9 bases from J, with 12 bases between. In nucleotides, the CDR3 is TGTGCCAGCAGTTTCTCTAGTCGCTCTGAGCAGTTCTTC. This gives the protein CASSFSSRSEQFF.

This clone was recorded only once. The chain is built from TRBV6-4 and TRBJ1-5, with D uncertain. CDR3 length equals 17 residues. V was shortened by 0 bases and J by 7 bases, with 19 bases between the two germline ends. Germline V gene data show CDR1 as MRHNA and CDR2 as SNTAGT. The CDR3 protein is CASSDSLARRDGQPQHF. The DNA of the CDR3 is TGTGCCAGCAGTGACTCGCTGGCGCGTCGGGATGGACAGCCCCAGCATTTT.

In its sample, this clone was seen a few times. As the CDR3 is not closed by the conserved phenylalanine or tryptophan, this likely results from a read error. The chain links TRBV6-5 to TRBJ2-3; 10 nucleotides match TRBD1. The CDR3 is made up of 14 amino acids. CDR1 and CDR2 from the germline V gene are MNHEY and SVGAGI. The V segment lost 2 bases and the J segment 5 bases; nucleotides outside the gene matches: 1. The CDR3 loop is CASSYGTGVDTQYV. CDR3 in DNA: TGTGCCAGCAGTTACGGGACAGGGGTAGATACGCAGTATGTT.

For the CDR3, the DNA is TGTGCCAGCAGCCCCGGGACGGCGGGGCAGCCCCAGCATTTT. Its protein product is CASSPGTAGQPQHF. The chain carries TRBV6-5 and TRBJ1-5, with D possibly being TRBD1 (5 bases). The V end lost 6 bases, the J end lost 7 bases, and 16 bases lay between the germline ends. Germline loops: CDR1 MNHEY, CDR2 SVGAGI. The CDR3 sequence is 14 residues long.

V usage is TRBV5-6 and J usage is TRBJ1-4, with a possible D match to TRBD1 (6 bases). The CDR3 consists of 16 residues. Between the trimmed V and J ends, which lost 2 bases and 2 bases, there was a span of 13 bases. Germline CDR1 SGHDT, CDR2 YYEEEE. The DNA for the CDR3 is TGTGCCAGCAGCTTAAATAGGGGGACGACTAATGAAAAACTGTTTTTT. This gives the protein CASSLNRGTTNEKLFF.

V gene TRBV6-1 combines with J gene TRBJ2-5; TRBD1 aligns across 8 bases. Germline V gene lookup returns CDR1 MNHNS and CDR2 SASEGT. The CDR3 extends over 13 amino acids. With 4 bases clipped from V and 8 bases from J, the junction kept 6 bases outside the gene matches. The CDR3 sequence is CASSGNAGGTQYF. The CDR3 bases are TGTGCCAGCAGTGGGAATGCAGGGGGCACCCAGTACTTC.

The count of this clone is one. This sequence joins TRBV5-8 and TRBJ1-2; 7 nucleotides agree with TRBD1. The CDR3 covers 18 residues. CDR1 is SGHTS and CDR2 is YDEGEE in the germline V gene. V dropped 4 bases and J dropped 4; count of bases not matched to a gene: 19. CDR3 sequence (DNA): TGTGCCAGCAGCGGGAGACAGGGAAAAGATGGAATTGTCTATGGCTACACCTTC. It specifies CASSGRQGKDGIVYGYTF.

The chain recombines TRBV7-9 with TRBJ2-3, with no clear D. V was pared by 3 bases and J by 6 bases, with 13 bases between. The CDR3 length is 14 residues. Germline CDR1 and CDR2: SEHNR and FQNEAQ (reference sequence). The chain's CDR3 is CASSFFGSLDTQYF. As DNA, the CDR3 is TGTGCCAGCAGCTTTTTCGGTAGCCTGGATACGCAGTATTTT.

This clone occurred a few times. J is TRBJ1-1 and V is TRBV15; a weak D match, TRBD1 (6 bases). Trimming left V 2 bases short and J 5 bases short, with 9 bases between. This CDR3 is built from 13 residues. From germline, CDR1 is LNHNV and CDR2 YYDKDF (reference sequence). The CDR3 region has the DNA TGTGCCACCAGCAGAATCCAGGGGACTGAAGCTTTCTTT. Translating gives CATSRIQGTEAFF.

The CDR3 spells CASSFPGGNIQYF. CDR3 DNA sequence: TGCGCCAGCAGCTTCCCAGGGGGAAACATTCAGTACTTC. The chain recombines TRBV5-1 with TRBJ2-4; 7 bases match TRBD1. Per the germline V gene, CDR1 is SGHRS and CDR2 is YFSETQ. V was clipped by 2 bases and J by 6 bases; unmatched bases: 2. The length of the CDR3 is 13 residues.

This chain's CDR3 is CASSRQGDTQYF. CDR3 DNA: TGTGCCAGCTCACGACAGGGGGATACGCAGTATTTT. The chain employs TRBV18 and TRBJ2-3; 8 bases fit TRBD1. The V gene end was trimmed by 4 bases and the J gene end by 6 bases; junction bases not matched to a gene: 0. CDR3 length: 12 residues. Per the germline V gene, CDR1 is KGHSH and CDR2 is LQKENI. Drawing the rest from reference TRBV18 and TRBJ2-3, the complete variable domain is NAGVMQNPRHLVRRRGQEARLRCSPMKGHSHVYWYRQLPEEGLKFMVYLQKENIIDESGMPKERFSAEFPKEGPSILRIQQVVRGDSAAYFCASSRQGDTQYFGPGTRLTVL.

The chain is built from TRBV5-1 and TRBJ1-2; D ambiguous. V was shortened by 0 bases and J by 8 bases, with 14 bases between the two germline ends. CDR3 size: 14 residues. The V gene's germline CDR1 is SGHRS and CDR2 YFSETQ. The CDR3: CASSLASPIGGYTF. DNA for the CDR3: TGCGCCAGCAGCTTGGCGAGTCCCATCGGGGGCTACACCTTC.

The V and J genes are TRBV5-4 and TRBJ2-7, with 7 bases that match TRBD1. Germline V gene data show CDR1 as SGHNT and CDR2 as YYREEE (reference sequence). The CDR3 runs to 14 residues. The J segment lost 0 bases and the V segment lost 4 bases, leaving 4 bases of the junction unmatched. The CDR3 region is CASSADRSSYEQYF. Written as DNA, the CDR3 is TGTGCCAGCAGCGCGGACAGGAGCTCCTACGAGCAGTACTTC.

The CDR3 DNA follows: TGCGCCAGCAGCCAAGACGGCACAGCTTACAATGAGCAGTTCTTC. It yields the protein CASSQDGTAYNEQFF. This rearrangement joins TRBV4-1 to TRBJ2-1; D remains ambiguous. V was pared by 0 bases and J by 4 bases, with 10 bases between. The CDR3 totals 15 residues. CDR1 is MGHRA, CDR2 YSYEKL, per germline.